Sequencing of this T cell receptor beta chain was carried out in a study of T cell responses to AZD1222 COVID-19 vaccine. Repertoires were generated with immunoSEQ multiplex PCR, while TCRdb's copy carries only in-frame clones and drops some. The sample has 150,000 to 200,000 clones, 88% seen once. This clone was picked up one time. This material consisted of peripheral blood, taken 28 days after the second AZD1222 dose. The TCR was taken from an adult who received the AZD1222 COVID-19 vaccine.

The CDR3 nucleotides read TGTGCCAGCAGTGCCCAGGGGATAAGTTACGGCTACACCTTC. Translating it yields CASSAQGISYGYTF. V and J are TRBV9 and TRBJ1-2; tentative D call: TRBD1 (6 bases). This CDR3 is 14 amino acids long. Per the germline V gene, CDR1 is SGDLS and CDR2 is YYNGEE. Trimming left V 5 bases short and J 8 bases short, with 19 bases between.